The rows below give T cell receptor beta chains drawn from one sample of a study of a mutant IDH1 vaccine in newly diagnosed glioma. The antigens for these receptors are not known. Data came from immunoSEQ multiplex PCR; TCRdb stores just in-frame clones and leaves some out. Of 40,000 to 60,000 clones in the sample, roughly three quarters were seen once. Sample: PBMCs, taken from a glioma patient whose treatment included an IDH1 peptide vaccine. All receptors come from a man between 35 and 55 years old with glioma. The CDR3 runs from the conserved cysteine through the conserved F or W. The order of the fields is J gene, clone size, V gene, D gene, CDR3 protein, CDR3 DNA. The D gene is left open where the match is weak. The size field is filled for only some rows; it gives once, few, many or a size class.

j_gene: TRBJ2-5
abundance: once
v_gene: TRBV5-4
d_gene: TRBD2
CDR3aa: CASSLEVSGGLETQYF
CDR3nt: TGTGCCAGCAGCTTGGAGGTTTCGGGGGGATTAGAGACCCAGTACTTC

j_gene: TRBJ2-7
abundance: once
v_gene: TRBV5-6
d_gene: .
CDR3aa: CASSPPSGHSYEQYF
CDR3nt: TGTGCCAGCAGTCCTCCCTCGGGACACTCCTACGAGCAGTACTTC

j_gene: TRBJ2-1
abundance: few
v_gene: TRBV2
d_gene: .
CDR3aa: CASSDAWEQFF
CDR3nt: TGTGCCAGCAGTGACGCTTGGGAGCAGTTCTTC

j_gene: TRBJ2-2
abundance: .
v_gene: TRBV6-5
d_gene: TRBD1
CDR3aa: CASRDGQGAAGELFF
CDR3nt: TGTGCCAGCAGGGATGGACAGGGAGCAGCCGGGGAGCTGTTTTTT

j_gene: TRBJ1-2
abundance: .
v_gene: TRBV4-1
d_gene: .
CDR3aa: CASSQENPGPNYGYTF
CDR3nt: TGCGCCAGCAGCCAAGAAAACCCTGGACCCAACTATGGCTACACCTTC

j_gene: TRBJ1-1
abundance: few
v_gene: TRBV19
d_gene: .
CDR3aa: CASSKPQGDTEAFF
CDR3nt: TGTGCCAGTAGCAAGCCCCAGGGAGACACTGAAGCTTTCTTT

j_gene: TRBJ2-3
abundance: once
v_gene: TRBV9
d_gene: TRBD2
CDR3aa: CASSVEGLRVDTQYF
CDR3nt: TGTGCCAGCAGCGTAGAGGGACTACGTGTGGATACGCAGTATTTT

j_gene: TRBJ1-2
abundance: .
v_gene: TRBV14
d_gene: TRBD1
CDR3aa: CASSQDRGQGRGYTF
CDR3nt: TGTGCCAGCAGCCAAGATAGGGGACAGGGGAGAGGCTACACCTTC

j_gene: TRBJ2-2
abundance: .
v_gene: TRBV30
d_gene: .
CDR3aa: CAWSVIVTGELFF
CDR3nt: TGTGCCTGGAGTGTAATTGTGACCGGGGAGCTGTTTTTT

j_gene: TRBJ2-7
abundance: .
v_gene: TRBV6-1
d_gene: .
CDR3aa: CASSGGLADYEQYF
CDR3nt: TGTGCCAGCAGTGGGGGGCTAGCGGACTACGAGCAGTACTTC

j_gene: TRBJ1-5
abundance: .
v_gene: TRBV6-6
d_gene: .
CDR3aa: CASNQGLGQPQHF
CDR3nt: TGTGCCAGCAATCAGGGGTTAGGTCAGCCCCAGCATTTT

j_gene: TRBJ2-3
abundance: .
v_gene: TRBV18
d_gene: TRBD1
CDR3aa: CASSWGGQGAADTQYF
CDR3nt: TGTGCCAGCTCGTGGGGCGGACAGGGGGCGGCAGATACGCAGTATTTT

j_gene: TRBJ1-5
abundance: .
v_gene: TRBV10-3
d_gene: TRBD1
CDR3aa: CAISESGGRQPQHF
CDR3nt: TGTGCCATCAGTGAGTCAGGGGGCAGGCAGCCCCAGCATTTT

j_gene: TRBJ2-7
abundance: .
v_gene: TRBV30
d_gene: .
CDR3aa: CASSSGGHEQYF
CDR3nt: TGTGCCTCTTCCTCGGGGGGCCACGAGCAGTACTTC

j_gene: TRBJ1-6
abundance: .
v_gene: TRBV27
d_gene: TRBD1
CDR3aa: CASSLRDRVQSPLHF
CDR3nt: TGTGCCAGCAGTCTCCGGGACAGGGTACAATCACCCCTCCACTTT

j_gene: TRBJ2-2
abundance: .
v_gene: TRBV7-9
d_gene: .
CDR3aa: CASRHTRYPGELFF
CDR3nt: TGTGCCAGCAGACACACGCGGTACCCAGGGGAGCTGTTTTTT

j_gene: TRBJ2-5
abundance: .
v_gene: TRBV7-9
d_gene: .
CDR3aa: CASSPRAGAKNQETQYF
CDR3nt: TGTGCCAGCAGCCCGCGGGCAGGGGCCAAGAACCAAGAGACCCAGTACTTC

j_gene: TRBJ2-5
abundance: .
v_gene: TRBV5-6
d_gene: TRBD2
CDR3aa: CASSLPSPTSGGPQETQYF
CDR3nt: TGTGCCAGCAGCTTGCCCTCACCGACTAGCGGGGGGCCCCAAGAGACCCAGTACTTC

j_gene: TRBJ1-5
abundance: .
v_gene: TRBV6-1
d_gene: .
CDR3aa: CASGKTGLGQPQHF
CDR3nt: TGTGCCAGCGGGAAGACTGGGCTCGGTCAGCCCCAGCATTTT

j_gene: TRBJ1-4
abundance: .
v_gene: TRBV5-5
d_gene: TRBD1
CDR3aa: CASSYGQGATNEKLFF
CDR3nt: TGTGCCAGCAGCTACGGACAGGGTGCAACTAATGAAAAACTGTTTTTT

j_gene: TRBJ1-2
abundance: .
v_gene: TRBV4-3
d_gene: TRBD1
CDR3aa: CASSQGGRDSQGYTF
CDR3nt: TGCGCCAGCAGCCAAGGCGGACGGGACAGCCAAGGCTACACCTTC

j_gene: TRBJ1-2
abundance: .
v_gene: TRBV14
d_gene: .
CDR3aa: CASSQDRAGNYGYTF
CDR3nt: TGTGCCAGCAGCCAAGACAGGGCGGGGAACTATGGCTACACCTTC

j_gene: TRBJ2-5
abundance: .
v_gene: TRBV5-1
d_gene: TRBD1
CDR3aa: CASSLEYPGGAETQYF
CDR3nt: TGCGCCAGCAGCTTGGAATATCCAGGGGGCGCAGAGACCCAGTACTTC

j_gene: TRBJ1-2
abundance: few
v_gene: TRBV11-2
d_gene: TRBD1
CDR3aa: CASSLVGTGNYGYTF
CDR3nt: TGTGCCAGCAGCTTAGTCGGGACAGGGAACTATGGCTACACCTTC

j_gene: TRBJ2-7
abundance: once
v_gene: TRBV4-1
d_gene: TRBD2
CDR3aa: CASSPPGGIYEQYF
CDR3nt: TGCGCCAGCAGCCCCCCGGGGGGTATCTACGAGCAGTACTTC

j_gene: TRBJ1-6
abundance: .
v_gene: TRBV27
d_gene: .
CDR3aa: CASSLSSYNSPLHF
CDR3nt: TGTGCCAGCAGTTTGAGCTCCTATAATTCACCCCTCCACTTT